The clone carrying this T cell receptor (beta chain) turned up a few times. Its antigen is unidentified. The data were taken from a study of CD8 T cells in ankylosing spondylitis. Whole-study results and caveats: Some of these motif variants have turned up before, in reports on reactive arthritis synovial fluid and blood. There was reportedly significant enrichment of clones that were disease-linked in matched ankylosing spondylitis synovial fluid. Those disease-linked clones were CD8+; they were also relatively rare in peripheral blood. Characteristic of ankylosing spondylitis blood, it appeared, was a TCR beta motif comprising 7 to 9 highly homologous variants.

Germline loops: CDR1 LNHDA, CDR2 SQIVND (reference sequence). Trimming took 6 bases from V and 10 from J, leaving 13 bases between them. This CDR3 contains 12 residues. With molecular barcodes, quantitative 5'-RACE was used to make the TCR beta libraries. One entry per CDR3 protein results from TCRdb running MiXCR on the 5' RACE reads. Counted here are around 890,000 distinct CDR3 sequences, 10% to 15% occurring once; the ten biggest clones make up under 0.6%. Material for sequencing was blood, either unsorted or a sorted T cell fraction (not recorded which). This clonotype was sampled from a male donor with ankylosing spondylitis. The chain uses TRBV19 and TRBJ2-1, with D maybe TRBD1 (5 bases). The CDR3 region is CASRIRQGEQFF. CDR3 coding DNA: TGTGCCAGTAGGATTAGGCAGGGAGAGCAGTTCTTC.